Included here is one T cell receptor (beta chain) sequence, with context. The antigen remains unidentified. Clones were read by immunoSEQ multiplex PCR, and TCRdb kept only the in-frame ones, dropping some. The sample lists 68,000 or so clones; more than 95% were seen once. The data derive from a study of cytomegalovirus exposure and HLA in healthy donors. Looking at the study overall: The roughly 670 first-cohort repertoires shared a platform with the 100 to 150 validation repertoires, as reported in a later analysis.

The CDR3 contains 13 residues. The V segment lost 7 bases and the J segment 4 bases; nucleotides outside the gene matches: 4. Looked up from germline, CDR1 is ENHRY and CDR2 is SYGVKD. Study-wide results and limits: It was approximately 160 TCR beta chains that were listed as cytomegalovirus-associated. Through in vitro validation, three CMV-associated chains were shown to be specific for CMV antigens.

While the first cohort had 600 to 800 subjects, the donors belonged to the separate validation cohort of about 110 subjects. The TCR was taken from a man between 18 and 35 years old in good health and CMV-seronegative. The sequenced sample consisted of PBMCs. The chain is built from TRBV10-3 and TRBJ2-1; 7 nucleotides match TRBD1. CDR3: CAINPGQYNEQFF. Here the CDR3 DNA reads TGTGCCATCAACCCGGGACAGTACAATGAGCAGTTCTTC.